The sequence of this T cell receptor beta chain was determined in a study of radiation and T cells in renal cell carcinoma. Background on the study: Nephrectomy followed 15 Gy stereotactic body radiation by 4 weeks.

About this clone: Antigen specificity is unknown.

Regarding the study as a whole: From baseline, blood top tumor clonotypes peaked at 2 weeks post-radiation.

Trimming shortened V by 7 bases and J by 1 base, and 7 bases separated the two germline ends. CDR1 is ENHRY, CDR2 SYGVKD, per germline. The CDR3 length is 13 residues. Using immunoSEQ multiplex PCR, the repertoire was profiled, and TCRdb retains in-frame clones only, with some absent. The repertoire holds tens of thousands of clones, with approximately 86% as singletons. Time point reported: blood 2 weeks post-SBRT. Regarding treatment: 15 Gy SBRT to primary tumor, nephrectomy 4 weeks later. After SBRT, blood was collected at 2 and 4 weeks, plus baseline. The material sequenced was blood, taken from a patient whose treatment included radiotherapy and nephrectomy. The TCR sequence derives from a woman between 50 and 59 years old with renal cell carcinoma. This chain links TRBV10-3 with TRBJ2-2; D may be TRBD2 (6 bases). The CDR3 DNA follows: TGTGCCATCACGCGGGAGAACACCGGGGAGCTGTTTTTT. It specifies CAITRENTGELFF.